These T cell receptor beta chains were read from a single sample in a study of CD8 T cells in ankylosing spondylitis. TCRdb re-derived calls from the 5' RACE reads in MiXCR, one entry per CDR3 protein. Counted here are a few hundred thousand distinct CDR3 sequences, approximately 20% occurring once; the ten biggest clones make up approximately 15%. Sequencing was carried out using blood, either unsorted or a sorted T cell fraction (not recorded which). The receptors derive from a male donor with ankylosing spondylitis. Both conserved end residues are part of each CDR3. D genes are given only for firm matches. A clone size is listed for some rows: how often the clone was seen (once, few, many), or a class if it is expanded.

size	D	J	V	CDR3	DNA
.	.	TRBJ2-7	TRBV5-1	CASTRDTGYEQYF	TGCGCCAGCACCCGGGACACAGGCTACGAGCAGTACTTC
.	TRBD2	TRBJ2-5	TRBV3-1	CASSQPLSGSKETQYF	TGTGCCAGCAGCCAACCCCTTAGCGGGAGTAAAGAGACCCAGTACTTC
.	.	TRBJ2-2	TRBV28	CASSTEWTAHTGELFF	TGTGCCAGCAGTACCGAGTGGACGGCGCACACCGGGGAGCTGTTTTTT
.	TRBD1	TRBJ2-6	TRBV29-1	CSVEDWDRAGANVLTF	TGCAGCGTTGAAGATTGGGACAGGGCTGGGGCCAACGTCCTGACTTTC
few	.	TRBJ2-7	TRBV25-1	CASSRRRASGYEQYF	TGTGCCAGCAGTCGGCGCAGGGCCTCGGGCTACGAGCAGTACTTC
few	.	TRBJ2-1	TRBV9	CASSVAGRNEQFF	TGTGCCAGCAGCGTAGCGGGAAGGAATGAGCAGTTCTTC
few	.	TRBJ2-4	TRBV6-6	CASTASKNIQYF	TGTGCCAGCACAGCCAGCAAAAACATTCAGTACTTC
many	TRBD2	TRBJ2-1	TRBV7-8	CASSLTSGAYNEQFF	TGTGCCAGCAGCTTGACTAGCGGGGCATACAATGAGCAGTTCTTC
.	TRBD2	TRBJ2-7	TRBV20-1	CSASPGTTGEQYF	TGCAGTGCTAGCCCCGGGACTACTGGGGAGCAGTACTTC
.	TRBD2	TRBJ2-1	TRBV12-3/TRBV12-4	CASRDWREKLNEQFF	TGTGCCAGCAGAGACTGGCGGGAGAAATTGAATGAGCAGTTCTTC
many	TRBD1	TRBJ2-3	TRBV29-1	CSVLGQTFTDTQYF	TGCAGCGTCCTGGGACAGACTTTCACAGATACGCAGTATTTT
few	TRBD2	TRBJ2-2	TRBV6-1	CASSRAGGTNTGELFF	TGTGCCAGCAGCCGAGCCGGGGGGACGAACACCGGGGAGCTGTTTTTT
.	.	TRBJ1-4	TRBV5-5	CASSYTHRATNEKLFF	TGTGCCAGCAGCTACACTCACAGAGCAACTAATGAAAAACTGTTTTTT
.	TRBD1	TRBJ2-7	TRBV28	CASSSPGGTGSSYEQYF	TGTGCCAGCAGTTCCCCTGGAGGGACAGGGAGCTCCTACGAGCAGTACTTC
.	TRBD1	TRBJ2-3	TRBV5-5	CASSLGGGNTDTQYF	TGTGCCAGCAGCTTGGGAGGGGGCAACACAGATACGCAGTATTTT
few	TRBD2	TRBJ2-3	TRBV20-1	CSARGLTSAFTDTQYF	TGCAGTGCTAGGGGTCTCACTAGCGCGTTCACAGATACGCAGTATTTT
.	.	TRBJ2-7	TRBV12-3/TRBV12-4	CASSVRDGYTEQYF	TGTGCCAGCAGTGTCCGGGACGGTTACACCGAGCAGTACTTC
.	.	TRBJ1-4	TRBV5-1	CASSPRTPRGEKLFF	TGCGCCAGCAGCCCAAGAACCCCCCGAGGTGAAAAACTGTTTTTT
few	.	TRBJ2-3	TRBV20-1	CSASDPPDTQYF	TGCAGTGCTAGCGACCCGCCGGATACGCAGTATTTT
few	TRBD2	TRBJ2-7	TRBV20-1	CSGPGLAGVEQYF	TGCAGTGGCCCGGGACTAGCGGGAGTTGAGCAGTACTTC
many	.	TRBJ2-2	TRBV5-1	CASSRDSPTNTGELFF	TGCGCCAGCAGTCGGGACTCTCCAACGAACACCGGGGAGCTGTTTTTT
.	.	TRBJ1-1	TRBV29-1	CSVDPLRGGGAFF	TGCAGCGTTGATCCACTTAGGGGTGGTGGAGCTTTCTTT
.	TRBD1	TRBJ1-1	TRBV6-2/TRBV6-3	CASSPSDRGGSEAFF	TGTGCCAGCAGCCCCAGTGACAGGGGGGGATCTGAAGCTTTCTTT
many	.	TRBJ2-2	TRBV5-1	CASNDPGDTGELFF	TGCGCCAGCAACGACCCGGGAGACACCGGGGAGCTGTTTTTT
.	.	TRBJ2-1	TRBV7-2	CASSLLWVEQFF	TGTGCCAGCAGCTTGCTGTGGGTCGAGCAGTTCTTC
.	.	TRBJ1-2	TRBV18	CASSPTASDPGSYGYTF	TGTGCCAGCTCACCGACCGCCTCGGACCCGGGGTCCTATGGCTACACCTTC
many	TRBD1	TRBJ2-7	TRBV29-1	CSVGAGGYEQYF	TGCAGCGTTGGGGCAGGGGGCTACGAGCAGTACTTC
.	TRBD1	TRBJ1-1	TRBV6-1	CASSGRQGRTEAFF	TGTGCCAGCAGTGGACGACAGGGGCGTACTGAAGCTTTCTTT
.	.	TRBJ2-3	TRBV20-1	CSALRDPSTDTQYF	TGCAGTGCTCTCCGGGATCCTAGCACAGATACGCAGTATTTT
.	TRBD2	TRBJ2-1	TRBV7-2	CASSFSSGRAGGNEQFF	TGTGCCAGCAGCTTCTCTAGCGGGAGGGCCGGAGGTAATGAGCAGTTCTTC
.	TRBD1	TRBJ1-1	TRBV9	CASSVILGQGDTEAFF	TGTGCCAGCAGCGTAATATTGGGACAGGGAGATACTGAAGCTTTCTTT
few	.	TRBJ1-2	TRBV27	CASSLDLSGGYTF	TGTGCCAGCAGTTTAGATTTGAGCGGTGGCTACACCTTC
.	TRBD1	TRBJ2-7	TRBV18	CASSPIQGADEQYF	TGTGCCAGCTCACCAATACAGGGGGCAGACGAGCAGTACTTC
.	.	TRBJ2-7	TRBV20-1	CSAGQGWEQYF	TGCAGTGCGGGGCAGGGTTGGGAGCAGTACTTC
.	.	TRBJ1-1	TRBV27	CASSLNSGMTGEEAFF	TGTGCCAGCAGCCTAAACTCCGGCATGACAGGAGAAGAAGCTTTCTTT
.	.	TRBJ2-7	TRBV7-6	CASSLRLGTYEQYF	TGTGCCAGCAGCTTAAGGTTGGGTACCTACGAGCAGTACTTC
few	.	TRBJ1-2	TRBV5-1	CASSQETANYGYTF	TGCGCCAGCAGCCAGGAGACAGCTAACTATGGCTACACCTTC
many	TRBD1	TRBJ2-1	TRBV5-1	CASSAQTGGNEQFF	TGCGCCAGCAGCGCTCAGACAGGGGGCAATGAGCAGTTCTTC
few	TRBD2	TRBJ2-1	TRBV20-1	CSAKLAVSYNEQFF	TGCAGTGCTAAACTAGCGGTCTCCTACAATGAGCAGTTCTTC
.	TRBD2	TRBJ2-7	TRBV20-1	CSARGGKAGGVSYEQYF	TGCAGTGCTAGAGGTGGGAAAGCGGGAGGGGTCTCCTACGAGCAGTACTTC
.	.	TRBJ1-2	TRBV6-5	CASSYSRTVRDNYGYTF	TGTGCCAGCAGTTACTCCCGGACAGTCCGGGATAACTATGGCTACACCTTC
few	.	TRBJ2-5	TRBV5-1	CASSLALGYSVQETQYF	TGCGCCAGCAGCTTGGCCCTGGGCTACTCGGTTCAAGAGACCCAGTACTTC